This T cell receptor (beta chain) was sequenced during a study of early T cells in non-severe SARS-CoV-2 infection. The TCR library protocol was used to attach unique molecular identifiers. These identifiers were attached to individual cDNA molecules. TCRdb re-called the 5' RACE reads with MiXCR, one entry per CDR3 protein. The data contain about 64,000 distinct CDR3 sequences, 18% of them singletons. The CDR3 has 13 residues. Germline V gene data show CDR1 as LNHDA and CDR2 as SQIVND (reference sequence). V was trimmed by 5 bases and J by 7 bases, leaving 15 bases between them. This TCR was recovered from an adult who was a healthcare worker with PCR-confirmed SARS-CoV-2 infection or an uninfected control (not recorded which). The genes are TRBV19 and TRBJ2-7, with D perhaps matching TRBD2 (5 bases). Sequencing used whole blood, obtained at baseline. CDR3 loop: CASSLQASGEQYF. As DNA, the CDR3 is TGTGCCAGTAGTCTCCAGGCGAGCGGTGAGCAGTACTTC.